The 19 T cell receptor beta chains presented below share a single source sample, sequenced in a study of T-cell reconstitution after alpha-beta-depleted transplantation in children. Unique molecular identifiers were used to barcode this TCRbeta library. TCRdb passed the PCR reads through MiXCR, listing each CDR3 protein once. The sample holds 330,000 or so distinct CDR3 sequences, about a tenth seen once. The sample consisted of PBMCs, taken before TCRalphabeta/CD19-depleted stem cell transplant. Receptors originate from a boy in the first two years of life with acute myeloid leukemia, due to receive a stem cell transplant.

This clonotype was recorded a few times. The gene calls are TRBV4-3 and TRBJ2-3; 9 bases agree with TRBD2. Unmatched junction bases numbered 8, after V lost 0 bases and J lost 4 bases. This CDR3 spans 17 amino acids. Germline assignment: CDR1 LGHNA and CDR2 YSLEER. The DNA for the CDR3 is TGCGCCAGCAGCCAAGAACGAATAGCGGGAGTGGCAGATACGCAGTATTTT. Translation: CASSQERIAGVADTQYF.

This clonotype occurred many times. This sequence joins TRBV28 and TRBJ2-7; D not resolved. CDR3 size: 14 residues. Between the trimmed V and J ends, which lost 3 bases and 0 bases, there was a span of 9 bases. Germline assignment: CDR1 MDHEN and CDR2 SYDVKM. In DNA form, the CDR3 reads TGTGCCAGCAGTTTGACCCCGAGCTCCTACGAGCAGTACTTC. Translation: CASSLTPSSYEQYF.

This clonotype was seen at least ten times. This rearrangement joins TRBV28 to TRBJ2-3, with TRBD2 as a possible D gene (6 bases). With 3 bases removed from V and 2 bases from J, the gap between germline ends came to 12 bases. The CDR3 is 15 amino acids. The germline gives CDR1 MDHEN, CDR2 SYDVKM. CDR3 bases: TGTGCCAGCAGTTTCTGGGACTTACTCACAGATACGCAGTATTTT. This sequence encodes CASSFWDLLTDTQYF.

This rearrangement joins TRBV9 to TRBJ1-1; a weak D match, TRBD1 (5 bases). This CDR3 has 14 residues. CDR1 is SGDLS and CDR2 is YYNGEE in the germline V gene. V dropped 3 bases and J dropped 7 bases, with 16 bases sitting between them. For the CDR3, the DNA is TGTGCCAGCAGCGCCGGAGTAGGACACCTTGAAGCTTTCTTT. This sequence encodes CASSAGVGHLEAFF.

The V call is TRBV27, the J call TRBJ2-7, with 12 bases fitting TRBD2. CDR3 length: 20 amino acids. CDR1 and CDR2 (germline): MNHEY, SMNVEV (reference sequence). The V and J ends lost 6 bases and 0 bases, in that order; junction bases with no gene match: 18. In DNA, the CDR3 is TGTGCCAGCAGCAAAAGACCGGGACTAGCGGGTGCCTCGAGCTCCTACGAGCAGTACTTC. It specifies CASSKRPGLAGASSSYEQYF.

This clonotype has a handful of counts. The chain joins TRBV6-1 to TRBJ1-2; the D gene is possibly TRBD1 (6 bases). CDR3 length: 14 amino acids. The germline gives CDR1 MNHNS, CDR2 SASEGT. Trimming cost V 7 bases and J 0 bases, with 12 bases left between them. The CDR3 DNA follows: TGTGCCAGCAACGACAGGACAGCTAACTATGGCTACACCTTC. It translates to CASNDRTANYGYTF.

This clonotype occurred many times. CDR3 DNA: TGTGCCAGCAGTTTGATCCGCGGGCCATATAGCAATCAGCCCCAGCATTTT. Protein product: CASSLIRGPYSNQPQHF. The chain uses TRBV28 and TRBJ1-5; D is unclear. The V end lost 3 bases, the J end lost 0 bases, and 15 bases lay between the germline ends. This CDR3 spans 17 amino acids. Germline V lookup: CDR1 MDHEN, CDR2 SYDVKM.

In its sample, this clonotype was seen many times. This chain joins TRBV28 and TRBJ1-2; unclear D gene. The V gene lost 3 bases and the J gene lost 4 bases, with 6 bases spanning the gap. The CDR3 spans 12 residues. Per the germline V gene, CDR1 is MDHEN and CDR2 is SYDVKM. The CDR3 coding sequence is TGTGCCAGCAGTTTTTGGTCCTATGGCTACACCTTC. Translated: CASSFWSYGYTF.

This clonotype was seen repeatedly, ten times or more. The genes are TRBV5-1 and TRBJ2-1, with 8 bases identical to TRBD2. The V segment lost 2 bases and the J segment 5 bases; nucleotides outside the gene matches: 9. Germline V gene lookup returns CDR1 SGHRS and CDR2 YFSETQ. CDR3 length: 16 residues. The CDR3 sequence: CASSFFAGGPDNEQFF. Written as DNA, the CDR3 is TGCGCCAGCAGCTTCTTCGCGGGGGGCCCGGACAATGAGCAGTTCTTC.

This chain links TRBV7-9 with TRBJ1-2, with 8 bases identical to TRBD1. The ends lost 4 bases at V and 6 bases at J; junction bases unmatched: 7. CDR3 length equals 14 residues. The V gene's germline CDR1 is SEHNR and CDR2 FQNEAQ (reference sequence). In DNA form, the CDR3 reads TGTGCCAGCAGCTCTACAATGACAGGGGATGGCTACACCTTC. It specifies CASSSTMTGDGYTF.

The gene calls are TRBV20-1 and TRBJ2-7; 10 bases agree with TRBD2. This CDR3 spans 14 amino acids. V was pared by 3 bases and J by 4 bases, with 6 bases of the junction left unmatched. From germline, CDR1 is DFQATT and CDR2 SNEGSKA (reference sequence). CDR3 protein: CSARDPSGGYEQYF. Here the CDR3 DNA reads TGCAGTGCTAGGGACCCTAGCGGGGGTTACGAGCAGTACTTC.

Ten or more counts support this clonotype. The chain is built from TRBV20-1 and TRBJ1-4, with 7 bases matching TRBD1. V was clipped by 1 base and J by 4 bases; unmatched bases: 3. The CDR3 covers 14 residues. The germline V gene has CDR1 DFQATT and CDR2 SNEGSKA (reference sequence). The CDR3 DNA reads TGCAGTGCTAGAGCGGGACAGCTTAATGAAAAACTGTTTTTT. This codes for CSARAGQLNEKLFF.

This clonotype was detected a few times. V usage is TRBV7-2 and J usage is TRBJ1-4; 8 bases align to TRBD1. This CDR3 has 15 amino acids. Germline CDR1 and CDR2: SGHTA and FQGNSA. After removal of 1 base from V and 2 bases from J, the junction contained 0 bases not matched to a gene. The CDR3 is CASSLGDRTNEKLFF. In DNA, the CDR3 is TGTGCCAGCAGCTTAGGGGACAGGACTAATGAAAAACTGTTTTTT. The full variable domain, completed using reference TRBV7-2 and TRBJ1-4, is GAGVSQSPSNKVTEKGKDVELRCDPISGHTALYWYRQSLGQGLEFLIYFQGNSAPDKSGLPSDRFSAERTGGSVSTLTIQRTQQEDSAVYLCASSLGDRTNEKLFFGSGTQLSVL.

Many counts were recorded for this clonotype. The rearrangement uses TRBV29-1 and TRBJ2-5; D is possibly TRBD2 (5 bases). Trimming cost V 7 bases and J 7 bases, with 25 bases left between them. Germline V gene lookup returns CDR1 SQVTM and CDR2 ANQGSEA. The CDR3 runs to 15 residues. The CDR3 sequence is CSAPDSDLRFGTQYF. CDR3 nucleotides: TGCAGCGCCCCTGATAGCGACCTGCGGTTTGGGACCCAGTACTTC.

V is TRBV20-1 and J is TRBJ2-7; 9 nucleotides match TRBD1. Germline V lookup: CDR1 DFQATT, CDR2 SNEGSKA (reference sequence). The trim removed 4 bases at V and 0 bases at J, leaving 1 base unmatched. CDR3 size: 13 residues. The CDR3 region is CSAKGQGSYEQYF. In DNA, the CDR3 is TGCAGTGCTAAGGGACAGGGCTCCTACGAGCAGTACTTC.

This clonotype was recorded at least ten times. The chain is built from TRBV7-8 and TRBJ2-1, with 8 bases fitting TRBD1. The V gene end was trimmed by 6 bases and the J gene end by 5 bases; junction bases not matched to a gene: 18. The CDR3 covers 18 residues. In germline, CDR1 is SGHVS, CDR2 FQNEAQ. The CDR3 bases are TGTGCCAGCAGTCCTTACGTCTTTGTGGGACAGGCGGACAATGAGCAGTTCTTC. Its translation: CASSPYVFVGQADNEQFF. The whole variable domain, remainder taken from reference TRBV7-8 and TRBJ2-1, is GAGVSQSPRYKVAKRGQDVALRCDPISGHVSLFWYQQALGQGPEFLTYFQNEAQLDKSGLPSDRFFAERPEGSVSTLKIQRTQQEDSAVYLCASSPYVFVGQADNEQFFGPGTRLTVL.

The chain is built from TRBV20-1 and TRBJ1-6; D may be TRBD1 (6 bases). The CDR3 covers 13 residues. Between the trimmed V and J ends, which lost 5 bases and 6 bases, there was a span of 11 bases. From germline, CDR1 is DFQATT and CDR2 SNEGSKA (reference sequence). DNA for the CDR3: TGCAGTGCTCCACGGACAGCTAATTCACCCCTCCACTTT. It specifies CSAPRTANSPLHF.

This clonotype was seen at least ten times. The CDR3 DNA sequence: TGCGCCAGCAGCTTGGATTCAGACGAGCAGTACTTC. It is translated as CASSLDSDEQYF. The chain couples TRBV5-1 to TRBJ2-7, with D unresolved. This CDR3 is built from 12 residues. Per the germline V gene, CDR1 is SGHRS and CDR2 is YFSETQ. Trimming took off 0 bases at V and 5 bases at J, with 6 bases between the two ends.

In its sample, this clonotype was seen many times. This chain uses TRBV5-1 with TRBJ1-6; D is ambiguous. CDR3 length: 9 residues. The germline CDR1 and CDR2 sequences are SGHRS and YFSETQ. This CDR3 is CDSNSPLHF. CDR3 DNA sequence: TGCGACTCCAATTCACCCCTCCACTTT. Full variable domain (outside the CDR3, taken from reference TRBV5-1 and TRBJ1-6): KAGVTQTPRYLIKTRGQQVTLSCSPISGHRSVSWYQQTPGQGLQFLFEYFSETQRNKGNFPGRFSGRQFSNSRSEMNVSTLELGDSALYLCDSNSPLHFGNGTRLTVT.